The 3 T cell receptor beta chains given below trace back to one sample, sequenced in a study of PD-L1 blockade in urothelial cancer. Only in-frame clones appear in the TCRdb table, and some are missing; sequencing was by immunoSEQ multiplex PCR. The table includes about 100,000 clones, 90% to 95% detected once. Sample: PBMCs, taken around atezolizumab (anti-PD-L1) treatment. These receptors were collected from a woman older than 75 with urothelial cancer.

The CDR3 DNA reads TGTGCCAGCAGCAACCCGACAGAAGTTGAGCAGTTCTTC. It codes for CASSNPTEVEQFF. This chain joins TRBV7-9 and TRBJ2-1; weak D call: TRBD1 (5 bases). Germline loops: CDR1 SEHNR, CDR2 FQNEAQ (reference sequence). The V and J ends lost 5 bases and 9 bases respectively, with 14 bases between them. The length of the CDR3 is 13 residues. Variable domain in full (rest from reference TRBV7-9 and TRBJ2-1): DTGVSQNPRHKITKRGQNVTFRCDPISEHNRLYWYRQTLGQGPEFLTYFQNEAQLEKSRLLSDRFSAERPKGSFSTLEIQRTEQGDSAMYLCASSNPTEVEQFFGPGTRLTVL.

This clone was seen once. CDR3: CASSLGGRNEKLFF. The CDR3 DNA reads TGTGCCAGCAGTTTAGGGGGGAGGAATGAAAAACTGTTTTTT. The V gene is TRBV27, the J gene TRBJ1-4; D perhaps matches TRBD1 (5 bases). V was shortened by 2 bases and J by 5 bases, with 9 bases between the two germline ends. This CDR3 has 14 residues. The germline gives CDR1 MNHEY, CDR2 SMNVEV (reference sequence).

CDR3 residues: CASSQDQPGLGTEAFF. CDR3 sequence (DNA): TGCGCCAGCAGCCAAGATCAGCCGGGGTTGGGCACTGAAGCTTTCTTT. This rearrangement joins TRBV4-1 to TRBJ1-1; no firm D call. This CDR3 spans 16 amino acids. V was pared by 0 bases and J by 4 bases, with 15 bases between. The germline gives CDR1 MGHRA, CDR2 YSYEKL.